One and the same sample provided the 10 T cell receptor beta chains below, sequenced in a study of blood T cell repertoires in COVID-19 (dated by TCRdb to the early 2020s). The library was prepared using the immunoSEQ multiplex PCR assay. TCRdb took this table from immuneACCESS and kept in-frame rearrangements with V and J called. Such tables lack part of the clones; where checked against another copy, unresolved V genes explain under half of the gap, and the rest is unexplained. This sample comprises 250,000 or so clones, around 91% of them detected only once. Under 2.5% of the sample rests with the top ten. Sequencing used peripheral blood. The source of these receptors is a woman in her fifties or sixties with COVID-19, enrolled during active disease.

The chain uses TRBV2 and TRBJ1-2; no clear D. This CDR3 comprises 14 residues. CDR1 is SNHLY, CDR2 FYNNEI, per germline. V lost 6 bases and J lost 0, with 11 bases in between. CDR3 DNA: TGTGCCAGCAGAACGACTGCGACTAACTATGGCTACACCTTC. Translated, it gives CASRTTATNYGYTF.

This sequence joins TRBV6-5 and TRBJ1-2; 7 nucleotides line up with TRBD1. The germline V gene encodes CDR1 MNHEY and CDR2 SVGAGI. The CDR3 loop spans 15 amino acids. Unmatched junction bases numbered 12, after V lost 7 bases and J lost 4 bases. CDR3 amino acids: CASTPGTATIYGYTF. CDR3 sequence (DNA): TGTGCCAGCACCCCGGGGACAGCGACCATCTATGGCTACACCTTC.

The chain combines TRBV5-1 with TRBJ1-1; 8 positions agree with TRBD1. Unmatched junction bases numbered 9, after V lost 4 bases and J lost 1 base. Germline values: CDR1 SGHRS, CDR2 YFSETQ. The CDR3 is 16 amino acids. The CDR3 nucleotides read TGCGCCAGCAGCCTAAGACAGGGGAGTGGGAACACTGAAGCTTTCTTT. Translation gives CASSLRQGSGNTEAFF.

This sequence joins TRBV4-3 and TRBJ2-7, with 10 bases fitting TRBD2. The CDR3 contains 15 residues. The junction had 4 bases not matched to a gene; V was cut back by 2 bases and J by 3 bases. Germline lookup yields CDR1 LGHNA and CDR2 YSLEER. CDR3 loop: CASSQSQRGGYEQYF. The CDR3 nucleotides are TGCGCCAGCAGCCAATCCCAGCGGGGGGGCTACGAGCAGTACTTC.

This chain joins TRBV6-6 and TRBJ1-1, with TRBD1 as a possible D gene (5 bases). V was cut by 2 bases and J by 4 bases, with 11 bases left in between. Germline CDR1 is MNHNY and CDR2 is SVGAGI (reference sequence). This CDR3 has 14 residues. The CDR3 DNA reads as TGTGCCAGCAGTTACGGGGCGGTAGGCACTGAAGCTTTCTTT. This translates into CASSYGAVGTEAFF.

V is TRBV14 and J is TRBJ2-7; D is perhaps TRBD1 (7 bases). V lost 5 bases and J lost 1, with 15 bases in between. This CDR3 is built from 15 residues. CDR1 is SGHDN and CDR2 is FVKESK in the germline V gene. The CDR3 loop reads CASSVRGAGSYEQYF. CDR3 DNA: TGTGCCAGCAGCGTCAGGGGGGCAGGGTCCTACGAGCAGTACTTC.

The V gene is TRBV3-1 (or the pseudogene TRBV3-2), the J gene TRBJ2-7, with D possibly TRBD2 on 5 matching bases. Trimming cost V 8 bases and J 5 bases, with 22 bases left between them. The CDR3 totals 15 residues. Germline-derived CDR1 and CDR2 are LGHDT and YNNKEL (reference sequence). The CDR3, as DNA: TGTGCCAGCCGCGGAACCACAAGAGGGCCCAACGAGCAGTACTTC. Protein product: CASRGTTRGPNEQYF.

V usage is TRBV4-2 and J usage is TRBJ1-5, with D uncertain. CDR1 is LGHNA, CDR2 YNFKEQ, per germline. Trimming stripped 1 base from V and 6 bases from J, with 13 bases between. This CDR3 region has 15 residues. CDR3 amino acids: CASSQGALGGQPQHF. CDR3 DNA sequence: TGTGCCAGCAGCCAAGGGGCTCTTGGTGGTCAGCCCCAGCATTTT.

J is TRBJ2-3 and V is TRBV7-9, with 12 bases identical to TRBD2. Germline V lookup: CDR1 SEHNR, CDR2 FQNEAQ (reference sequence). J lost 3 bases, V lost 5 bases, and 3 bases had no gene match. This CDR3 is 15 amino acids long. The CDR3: CASSTLAGGTDTQYF. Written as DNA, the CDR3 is TGTGCCAGCAGCACACTAGCGGGGGGAACAGATACGCAGTATTTT. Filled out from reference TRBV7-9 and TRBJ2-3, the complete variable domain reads DTGVSQNPRHKITKRGQNVTFRCDPISEHNRLYWYRQTLGQGPEFLTYFQNEAQLEKSRLLSDRFSAERPKGSFSTLEIQRTEQGDSAMYLCASSTLAGGTDTQYFGPGTRLTVL.

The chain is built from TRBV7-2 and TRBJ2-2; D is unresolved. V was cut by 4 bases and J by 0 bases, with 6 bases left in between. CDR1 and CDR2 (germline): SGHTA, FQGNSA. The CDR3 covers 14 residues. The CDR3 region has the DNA TGTGCCAGCAGCTCAGATACGAACACCGGGGAGCTGTTTTTT. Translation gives CASSSDTNTGELFF.